This T cell receptor (beta chain) is drawn from a study of blood T cell repertoires in COVID-19. The V and J ends lost 5 bases and 0 bases, in that order; junction bases with no gene match: 3. Looked up from germline, CDR1 is SGHAT and CDR2 is FQNNGV. This CDR3 is 15 amino acids long. Method: immunoSEQ multiplex PCR; TCRdb's copy keeps in-frame clones and lacks some. The sample contains 75,000 to 100,000 clones, more than 70% of which appear only once. This rearrangement joins TRBV11-2 to TRBJ1-5; 8 nucleotides agree with TRBD1. This TCR derives from a man between 65 and 85 years old with acute or convalescent COVID-19. Sequencing was done on a sample of peripheral blood. Here the CDR3 DNA reads TGTGCCAGCAGCCAGGGGGCGGCTAGCAATCAGCCCCAGCATTTT. This translates into CASSQGAASNQPQHF.